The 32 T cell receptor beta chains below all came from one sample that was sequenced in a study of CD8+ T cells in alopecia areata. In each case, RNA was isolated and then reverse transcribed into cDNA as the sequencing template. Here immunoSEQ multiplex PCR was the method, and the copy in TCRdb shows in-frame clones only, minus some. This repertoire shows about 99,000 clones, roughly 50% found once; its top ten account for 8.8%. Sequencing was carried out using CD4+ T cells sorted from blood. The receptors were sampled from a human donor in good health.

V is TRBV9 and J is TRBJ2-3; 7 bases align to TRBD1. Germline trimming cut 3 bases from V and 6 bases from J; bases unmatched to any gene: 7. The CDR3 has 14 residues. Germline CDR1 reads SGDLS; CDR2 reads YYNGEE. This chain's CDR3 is CASSAIRGSDTQYF. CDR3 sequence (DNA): TGTGCCAGCAGCGCCATCAGGGGGTCGGATACGCAGTATTTT.

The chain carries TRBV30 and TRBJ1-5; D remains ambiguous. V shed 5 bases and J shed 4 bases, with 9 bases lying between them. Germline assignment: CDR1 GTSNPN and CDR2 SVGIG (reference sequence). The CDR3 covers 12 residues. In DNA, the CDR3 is TGTGCCTGGGGGGAACGGAATCAGCCCCAGCATTTT. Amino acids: CAWGERNQPQHF.

This chain's CDR3 is CASSLRDSLSYEQYF. The CDR3 coding sequence is TGTGCCAGCAGCCTCCGGGACAGCTTATCCTACGAGCAGTACTTC. The V gene is TRBV14, the J gene TRBJ2-7, with TRBD1 identical over 7 bases. The CDR3 has 15 residues. Germline V lookup: CDR1 SGHDN, CDR2 FVKESK. The trim removed 4 bases at V and 1 base at J, leaving 7 bases unmatched.

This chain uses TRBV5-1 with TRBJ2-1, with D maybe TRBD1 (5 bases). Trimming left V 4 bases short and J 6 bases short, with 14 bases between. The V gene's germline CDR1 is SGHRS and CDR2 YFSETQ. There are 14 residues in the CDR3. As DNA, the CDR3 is TGCGCCAGCAGCCGAGTATCAGGGTTCAATGAGCAGTTCTTC. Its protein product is CASSRVSGFNEQFF.

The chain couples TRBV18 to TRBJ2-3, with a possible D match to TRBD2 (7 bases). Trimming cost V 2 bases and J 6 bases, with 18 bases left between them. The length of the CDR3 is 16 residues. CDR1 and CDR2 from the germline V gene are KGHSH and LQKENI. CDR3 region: CASSPGAGALSDTQYF. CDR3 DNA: TGTGCCAGCTCACCAGGGGCGGGGGCCCTTTCGGATACGCAGTATTTT.

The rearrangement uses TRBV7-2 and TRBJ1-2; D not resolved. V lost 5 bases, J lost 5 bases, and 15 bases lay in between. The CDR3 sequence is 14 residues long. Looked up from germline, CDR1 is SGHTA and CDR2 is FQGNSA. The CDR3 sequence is CASSRGQNAYGYTF. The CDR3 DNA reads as TGTGCCAGCAGCCGCGGTCAGAACGCATATGGCTACACCTTC.

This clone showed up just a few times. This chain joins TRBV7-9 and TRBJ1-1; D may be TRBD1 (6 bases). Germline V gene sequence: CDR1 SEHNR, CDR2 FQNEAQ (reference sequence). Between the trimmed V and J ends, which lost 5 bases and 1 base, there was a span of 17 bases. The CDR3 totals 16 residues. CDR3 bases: TGTGCCAGCAGCGTCCAGCTGAGGGGGACGAACACTGAAGCTTTCTTT. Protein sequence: CASSVQLRGTNTEAFF.

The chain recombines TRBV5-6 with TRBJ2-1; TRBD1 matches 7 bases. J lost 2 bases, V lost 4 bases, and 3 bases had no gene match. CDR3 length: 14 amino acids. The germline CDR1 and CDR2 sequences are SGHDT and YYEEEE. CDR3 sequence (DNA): TGTGCCAGCAGCCGACAGGGACCCTACAATGAGCAGTTCTTC. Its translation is CASSRQGPYNEQFF.

The CDR3 DNA reads TGTGCCAGCAGTTACCAAACCGGGGAGCTGTTTTTT. Amino acid sequence: CASSYQTGELFF. The rearrangement links TRBV6-5 to TRBJ2-2; D is uncertain. V was pared by 2 bases and J by 5 bases, with 3 bases between. There are 12 residues in the CDR3. The germline V gene encodes CDR1 MNHEY and CDR2 SVGAGI.

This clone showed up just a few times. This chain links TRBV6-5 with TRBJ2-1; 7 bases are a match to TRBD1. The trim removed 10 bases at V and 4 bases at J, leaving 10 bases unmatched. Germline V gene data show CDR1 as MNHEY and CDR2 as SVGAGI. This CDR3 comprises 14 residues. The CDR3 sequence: CATAGQAGYNEQFF. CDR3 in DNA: TGTGCCACCGCCGGACAGGCAGGATACAATGAGCAGTTCTTC.

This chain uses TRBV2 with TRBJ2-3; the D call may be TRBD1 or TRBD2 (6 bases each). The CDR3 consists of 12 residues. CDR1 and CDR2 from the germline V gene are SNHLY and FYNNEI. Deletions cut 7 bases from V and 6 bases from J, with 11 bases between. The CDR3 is CASKWGADTQYF. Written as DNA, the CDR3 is TGTGCCAGCAAGTGGGGGGCCGATACGCAGTATTTT.

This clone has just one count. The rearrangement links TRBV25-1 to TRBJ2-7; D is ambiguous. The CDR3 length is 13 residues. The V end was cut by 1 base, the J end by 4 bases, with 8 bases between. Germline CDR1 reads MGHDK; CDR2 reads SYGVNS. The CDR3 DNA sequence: TGTGCCAGCAGTGAATTGGGCCTTTACGAGCAGTACTTC. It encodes CASSELGLYEQYF.

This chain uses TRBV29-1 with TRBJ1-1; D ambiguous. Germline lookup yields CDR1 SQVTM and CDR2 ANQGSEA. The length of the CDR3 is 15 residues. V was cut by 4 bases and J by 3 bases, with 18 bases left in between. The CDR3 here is CSVAPLKVLDTEAFF. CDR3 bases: TGCAGCGTTGCTCCTTTAAAAGTATTGGACACTGAAGCTTTCTTT.

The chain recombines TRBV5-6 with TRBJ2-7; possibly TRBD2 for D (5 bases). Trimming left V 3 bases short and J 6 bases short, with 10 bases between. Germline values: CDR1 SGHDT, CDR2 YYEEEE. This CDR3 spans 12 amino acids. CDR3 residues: CASSYGVGEQYF. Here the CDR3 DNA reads TGTGCCAGCAGCTACGGGGTAGGCGAGCAGTACTTC.

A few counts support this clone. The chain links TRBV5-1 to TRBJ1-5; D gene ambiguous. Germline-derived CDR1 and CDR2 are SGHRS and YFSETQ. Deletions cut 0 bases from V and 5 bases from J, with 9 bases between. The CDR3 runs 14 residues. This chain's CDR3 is CASSLAGMDQPQHF. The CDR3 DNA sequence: TGCGCCAGCAGCTTGGCTGGGATGGATCAGCCCCAGCATTTT.

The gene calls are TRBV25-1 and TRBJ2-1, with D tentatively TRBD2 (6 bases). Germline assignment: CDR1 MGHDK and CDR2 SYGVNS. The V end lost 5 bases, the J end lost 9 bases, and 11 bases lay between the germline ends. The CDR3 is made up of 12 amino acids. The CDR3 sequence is CASSLRDSEQFF. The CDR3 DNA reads TGTGCCAGCAGTCTTCGGGACTCTGAGCAGTTCTTC.

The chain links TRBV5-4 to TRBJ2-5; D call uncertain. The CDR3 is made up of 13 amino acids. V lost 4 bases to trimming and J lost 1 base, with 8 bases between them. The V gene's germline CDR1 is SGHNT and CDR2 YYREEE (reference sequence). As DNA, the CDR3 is TGTGCCAGCAGCCTCTCGTTCCAAGAGACCCAGTACTTC. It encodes CASSLSFQETQYF.

CDR3 region: CASQWSDRERDTQYF. The CDR3 coding sequence is TGTGCCAGCCAGTGGAGTGACAGGGAACGAGATACGCAGTATTTT. V gene TRBV7-9 combines with J gene TRBJ2-3; 7 bases line up with TRBD1. The germline gives CDR1 SEHNR, CDR2 FQNEAQ (reference sequence). The CDR3 has 15 residues. Trimming cost V 8 bases and J 5 bases; bases outside gene matches: 13.

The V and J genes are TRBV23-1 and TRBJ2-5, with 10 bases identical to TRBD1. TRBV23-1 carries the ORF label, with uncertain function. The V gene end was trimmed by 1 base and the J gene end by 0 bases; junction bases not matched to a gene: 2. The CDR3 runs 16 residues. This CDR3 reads CASSQYGTGDQETQYF. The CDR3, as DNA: TGCGCCAGCAGTCAATATGGGACAGGGGACCAAGAGACCCAGTACTTC.

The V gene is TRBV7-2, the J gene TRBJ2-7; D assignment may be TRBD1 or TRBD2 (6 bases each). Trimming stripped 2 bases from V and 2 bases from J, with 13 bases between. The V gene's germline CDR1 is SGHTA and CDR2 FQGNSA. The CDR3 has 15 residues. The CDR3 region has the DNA TGTGCCAGCAGCTTATTTGGGGGGCAACCCTACGAGCAGTACTTC. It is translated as CASSLFGGQPYEQYF.

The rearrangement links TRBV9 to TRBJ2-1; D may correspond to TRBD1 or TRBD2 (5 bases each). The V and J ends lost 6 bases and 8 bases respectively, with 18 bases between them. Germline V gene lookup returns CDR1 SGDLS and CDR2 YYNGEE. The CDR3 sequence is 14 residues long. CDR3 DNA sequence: TGTGCCAGCACGAAGAACCGGGACCGCGATGAGCAGTTCTTC. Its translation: CASTKNRDRDEQFF. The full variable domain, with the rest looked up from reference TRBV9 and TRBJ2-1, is DSGVTQTPKHLITATGQRVTLRCSPRSGDLSVYWYQQSLDQGLQFLIQYYNGEERAKGNILERFSAQQFPDLHSELNLSSLELGDSALYFCASTKNRDRDEQFFGPGTRLTVL.

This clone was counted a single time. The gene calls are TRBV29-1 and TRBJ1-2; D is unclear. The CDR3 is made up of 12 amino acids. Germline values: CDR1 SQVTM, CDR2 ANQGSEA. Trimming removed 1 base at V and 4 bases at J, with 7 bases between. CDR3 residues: CSVEGTVYGYTF. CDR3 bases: TGCAGCGTTGAAGGCACAGTCTATGGCTACACCTTC.

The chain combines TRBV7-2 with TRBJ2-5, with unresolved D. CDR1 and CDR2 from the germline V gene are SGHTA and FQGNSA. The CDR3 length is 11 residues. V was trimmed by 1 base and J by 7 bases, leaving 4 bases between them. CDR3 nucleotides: TGTGCCAGCAGCTTAGGACGGACCCAGTACTTC. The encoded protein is CASSLGRTQYF.

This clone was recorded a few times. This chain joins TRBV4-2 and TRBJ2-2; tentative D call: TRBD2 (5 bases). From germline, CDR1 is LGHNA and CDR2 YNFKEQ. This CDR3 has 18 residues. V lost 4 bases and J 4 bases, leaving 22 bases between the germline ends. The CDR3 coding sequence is TGTGCCAGCAGCCTACACACCTCTAGCCCCGAGGGCACCGGGGAGCTGTTTTTT. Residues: CASSLHTSSPEGTGELFF.

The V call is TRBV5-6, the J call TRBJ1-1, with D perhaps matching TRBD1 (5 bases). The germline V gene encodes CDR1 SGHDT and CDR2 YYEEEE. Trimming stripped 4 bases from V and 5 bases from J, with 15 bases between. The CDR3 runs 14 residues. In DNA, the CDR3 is TGTGCCAGCAGCACGGCCCCAGGGATGACTGAAGCTTTCTTT. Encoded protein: CASSTAPGMTEAFF. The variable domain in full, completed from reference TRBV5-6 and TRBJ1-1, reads DAGVTQSPTHLIKTRGQQVTLRCSPKSGHDTVSWYQQALGQGPQFIFQYYEEEERQRGNFPDRFSGHQFPNYSSELNVNALLLGDSALYLCASSTAPGMTEAFFGQGTRLTVV.

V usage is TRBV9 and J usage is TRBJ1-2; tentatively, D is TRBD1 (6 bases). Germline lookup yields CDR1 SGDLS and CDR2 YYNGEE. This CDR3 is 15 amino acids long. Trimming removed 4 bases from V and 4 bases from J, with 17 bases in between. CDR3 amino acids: CASSRGPGGAYGYTF. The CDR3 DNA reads TGTGCCAGCAGCAGAGGCCCTGGGGGCGCCTATGGCTACACCTTC.

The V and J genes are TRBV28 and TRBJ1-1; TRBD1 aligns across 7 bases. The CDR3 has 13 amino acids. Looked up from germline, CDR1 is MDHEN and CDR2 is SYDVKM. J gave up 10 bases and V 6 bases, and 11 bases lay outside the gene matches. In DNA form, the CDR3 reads TGTGCCAGCAGACCCGGGACAGAGGTTATAGCTTTCTTT. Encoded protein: CASRPGTEVIAFF.

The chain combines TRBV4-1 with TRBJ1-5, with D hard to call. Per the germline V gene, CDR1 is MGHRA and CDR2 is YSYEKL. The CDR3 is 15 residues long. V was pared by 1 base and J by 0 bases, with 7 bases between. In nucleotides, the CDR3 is TGCGCCAGCAGCCAAGGAGATAATAGCAATCAGCCCCAGCATTTT. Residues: CASSQGDNSNQPQHF.

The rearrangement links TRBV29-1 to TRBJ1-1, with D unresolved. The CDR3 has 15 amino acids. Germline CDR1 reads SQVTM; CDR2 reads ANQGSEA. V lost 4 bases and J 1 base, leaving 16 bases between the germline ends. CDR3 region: CSVVTVGEWNTEAFF. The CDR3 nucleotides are TGCAGCGTTGTCACTGTTGGGGAATGGAACACTGAAGCTTTCTTT.

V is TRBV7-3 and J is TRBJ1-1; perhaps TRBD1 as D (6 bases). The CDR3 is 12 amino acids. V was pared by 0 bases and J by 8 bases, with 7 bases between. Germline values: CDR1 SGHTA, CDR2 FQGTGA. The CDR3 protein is CASSLTGTEAFF. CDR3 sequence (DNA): TGTGCCAGCAGCTTAACGGGGACAGAAGCTTTCTTT.

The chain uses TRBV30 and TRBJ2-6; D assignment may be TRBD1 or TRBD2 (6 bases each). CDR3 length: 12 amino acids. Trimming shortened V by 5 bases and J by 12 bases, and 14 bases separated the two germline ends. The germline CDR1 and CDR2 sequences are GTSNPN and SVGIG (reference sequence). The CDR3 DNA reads TGTGCCTGGGGGGGGACACCCTCCGTCCTGACTTTC. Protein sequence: CAWGGTPSVLTF.

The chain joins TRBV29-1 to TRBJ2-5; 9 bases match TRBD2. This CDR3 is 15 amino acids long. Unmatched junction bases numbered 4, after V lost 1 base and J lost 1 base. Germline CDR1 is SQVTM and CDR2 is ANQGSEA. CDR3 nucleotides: TGCAGCGTTGAAGGTCGCGGGGGGGCCCAAGAGACCCAGTACTTC. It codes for CSVEGRGGAQETQYF.